This TCR beta chain was recorded in a study of cytomegalovirus exposure and HLA in healthy donors. The wider study: According to later analysis, the same platform produced the 110 or so validation and 666 first-cohort repertoires. Study conclusions and caveats: Researchers catalogued 160 or so TCR beta chains as cytomegalovirus-associated.

Separate from the 666-subject first cohort was the roughly 130-subject validation cohort, to which the donors belonged. Germline V gives CDR1 SNHLY, CDR2 FYNNEI. V dropped 10 bases and J dropped 4 bases, with 11 bases sitting between them. This CDR3 region has 11 residues. On this clone: Antigen: not known.

TCRdb keeps only in-frame clones here, not all; method: immunoSEQ multiplex PCR. The data hold about 160,000 clones, with approximately 96% observed a single time. The chain is built from TRBV2 and TRBJ2-7; D is undetermined. Sequenced sample: PBMCs. The TCR was taken from a woman under 30 in good health and CMV-seronegative. CDR3 residues: CATTWAYEQYF. The CDR3 DNA reads as TGTGCCACCACCTGGGCATACGAGCAGTACTTC.